This T cell receptor beta chain was captured by sequencing in a study of blood T cell repertoires in COVID-19. Study at large: Samples came from the United States, Italy and Spain, spanning acute and convalescent COVID-19. PBMCs, B-cell-depleted T cells, or T cells provided the cDNA or gDNA that made up the material.

The CDR3 is made up of 12 amino acids. V lost 4 bases and J lost 7, with 11 bases in between. Repertoires were generated with immunoSEQ multiplex PCR, while TCRdb's copy carries only in-frame clones and drops some. The table shows approximately 530,000 clones, with roughly 91% occurring only once. This clonotype was sampled from a woman aged 45-60 years with COVID-19, enrolled during active disease. Sequencing input: peripheral blood. The V and J genes are TRBV12-3 or TRBV12-4 and TRBJ2-7; D perhaps matches TRBD1 (7 bases). For the CDR3, the DNA is TGTGCCAGCAGTTATTCAGGGGGGGAGCAGTACTTC. Its translation: CASSYSGGEQYF.